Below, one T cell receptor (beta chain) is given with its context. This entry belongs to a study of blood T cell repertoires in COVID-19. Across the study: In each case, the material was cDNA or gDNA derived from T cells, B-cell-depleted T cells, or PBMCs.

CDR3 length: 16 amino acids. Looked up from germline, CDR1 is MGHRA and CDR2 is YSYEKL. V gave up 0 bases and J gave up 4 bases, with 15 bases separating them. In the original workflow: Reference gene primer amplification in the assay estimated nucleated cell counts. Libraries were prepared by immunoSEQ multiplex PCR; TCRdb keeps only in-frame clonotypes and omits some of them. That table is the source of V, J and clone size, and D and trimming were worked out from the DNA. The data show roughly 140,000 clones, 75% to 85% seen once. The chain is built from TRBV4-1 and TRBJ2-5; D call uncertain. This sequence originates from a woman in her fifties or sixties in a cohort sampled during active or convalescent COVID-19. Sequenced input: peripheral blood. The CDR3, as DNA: TGCGCCAGCAGCCAAGATCCTTTGGGCCCTGCAGAGACCCAGTACTTC. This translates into CASSQDPLGPAETQYF.